The present T cell receptor beta chain was sequenced within a study of shared clonotypes between healthy human individuals. Study as a whole: Each donor's CD8 memory used one plate, CD8 naive two, each CD4 subset three.

Trimming removed 2 bases from V and 7 bases from J, with 15 bases in between. CDR1 SNHLY and CDR2 FYNNEI come from the germline V gene. This CDR3 contains 15 residues. Naive CD8 isolation took CD45RO-negative cells positively selected for CCR7 and excluded terminally differentiated effector memory CD45RA+ cells. Source study methods: There were no quality scores in the junction-only immunoSEQ sequences, so filtering differed. TCRdb keeps only in-frame clones here, not all; method: immunoSEQ multiplex PCR. From that table come the V and J calls and clone size; the DNA was used to work out D and trimming. Of hundreds of thousands of clones in the sample, approximately 95% were seen once.

Source material: naive CD8+ T cells sorted from blood. This TCR came from a woman aged 25 to 39 in good health. V gene TRBV2 combines with J gene TRBJ2-1, with a tentative D call TRBD2 (6 bases). The CDR3 protein is CASSEIAVVRNEQFF. The DNA for the CDR3 is TGTGCCAGCAGTGAAATAGCGGTCGTCAGAAATGAGCAGTTCTTC.